The source of this T cell receptor (beta chain) is a study of cytomegalovirus exposure and HLA in healthy donors. Study at large: The Caucasian-associated ancestry cluster held around four fifths of 350 to 450 genotyped donors. Points from the study as a whole: Per published reports, the classifier diagnosed cytomegalovirus status with high specificity and sensitivity. Altogether, some 160 TCR beta chains were recorded as cytomegalovirus-associated.

The germline V gene encodes CDR1 MGHDK and CDR2 SYGVNS. This CDR3 has 15 amino acids. V was pared by 1 base and J by 6 bases, with 13 bases between. Primers: 60 Vbeta forward and 13 Jbeta reverse. Measured with immunoSEQ multiplex PCR; TCRdb has only the in-frame clones, and not every one. This table holds under 200,000 clones, 82% found once. This clone occurred a few times. Antigen specificity is unknown. V usage is TRBV25-1 and J usage is TRBJ1-5; D is perhaps TRBD1 (6 bases). The sequence derives from a girl aged 5-17 years in good health and CMV-seropositive. Sequencing was carried out using PBMCs. The CDR3 bases are TGTGCCAGCAGTGAATTTGGGGGGGCGGGTCAGCCCCAGCATTTT. The encoded protein is CASSEFGGAGQPQHF.